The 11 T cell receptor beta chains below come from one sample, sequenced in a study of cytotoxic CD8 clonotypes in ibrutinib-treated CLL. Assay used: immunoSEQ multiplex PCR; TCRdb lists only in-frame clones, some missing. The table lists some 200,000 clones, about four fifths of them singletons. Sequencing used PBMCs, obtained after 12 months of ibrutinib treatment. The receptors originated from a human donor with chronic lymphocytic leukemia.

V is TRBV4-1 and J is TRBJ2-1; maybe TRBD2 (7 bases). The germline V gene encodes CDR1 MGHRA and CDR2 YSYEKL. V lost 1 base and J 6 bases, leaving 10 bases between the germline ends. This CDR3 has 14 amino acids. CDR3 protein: CASSQGGGSNEQFF. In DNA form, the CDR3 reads TGCGCCAGCAGCCAAGGCGGGGGCAGCAATGAGCAGTTCTTC.

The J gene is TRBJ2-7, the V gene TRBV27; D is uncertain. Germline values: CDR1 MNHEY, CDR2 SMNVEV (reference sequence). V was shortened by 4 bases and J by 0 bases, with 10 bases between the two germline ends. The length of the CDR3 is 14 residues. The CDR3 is CASSSPRSSYEQYF. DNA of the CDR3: TGTGCCAGCAGTTCCCCCCGAAGCTCCTACGAGCAGTACTTC.

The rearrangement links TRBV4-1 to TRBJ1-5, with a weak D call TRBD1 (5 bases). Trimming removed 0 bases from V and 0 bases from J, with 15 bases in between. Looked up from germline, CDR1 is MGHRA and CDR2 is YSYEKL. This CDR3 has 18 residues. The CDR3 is CASSQDGGGPYSNQPQHF. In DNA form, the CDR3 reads TGCGCCAGCAGCCAAGACGGCGGGGGACCTTATAGCAATCAGCCCCAGCATTTT.

The CDR3 loop reads CATSRDRGSGELFF. The CDR3 nucleotides read TGTGCCACCAGCAGAGATCGTGGTTCCGGGGAGCTGTTTTTT. This chain uses TRBV15 with TRBJ2-2, with no clear D. This CDR3 spans 14 amino acids. V was shortened by 0 bases and J by 6 bases, with 8 bases between the two germline ends. Germline loops: CDR1 LNHNV, CDR2 YYDKDF (reference sequence).

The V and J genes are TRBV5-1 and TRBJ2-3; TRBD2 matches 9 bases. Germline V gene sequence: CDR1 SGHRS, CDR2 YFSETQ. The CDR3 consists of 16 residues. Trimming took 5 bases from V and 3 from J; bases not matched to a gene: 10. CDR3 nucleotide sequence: TGCGCCAGCAGTGTGGAAGCGGGGGGTTTGACAGATACGCAGTATTTT. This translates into CASSVEAGGLTDTQYF.

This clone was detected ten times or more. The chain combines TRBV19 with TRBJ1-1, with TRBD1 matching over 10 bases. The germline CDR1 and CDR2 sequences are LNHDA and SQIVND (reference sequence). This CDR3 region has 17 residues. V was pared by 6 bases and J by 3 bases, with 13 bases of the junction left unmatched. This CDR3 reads CASRPRDRGQMDTEAFF. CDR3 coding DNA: TGTGCCAGTAGACCCCGGGACAGGGGTCAAATGGACACTGAAGCTTTCTTT.

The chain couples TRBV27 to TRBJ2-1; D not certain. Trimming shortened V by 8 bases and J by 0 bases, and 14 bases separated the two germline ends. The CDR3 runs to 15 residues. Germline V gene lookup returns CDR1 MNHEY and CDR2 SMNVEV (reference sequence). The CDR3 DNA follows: TGTGCCAGCTCGACCTCGCGTACCTCCTACAATGAGCAGTTCTTC. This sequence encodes CASSTSRTSYNEQFF.

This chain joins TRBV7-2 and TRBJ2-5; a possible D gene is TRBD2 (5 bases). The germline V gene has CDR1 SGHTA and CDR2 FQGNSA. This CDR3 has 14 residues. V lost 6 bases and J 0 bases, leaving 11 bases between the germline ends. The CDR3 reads CASSPGVDQETQYF. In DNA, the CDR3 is TGTGCCAGCAGTCCCGGGGTAGACCAAGAGACCCAGTACTTC.

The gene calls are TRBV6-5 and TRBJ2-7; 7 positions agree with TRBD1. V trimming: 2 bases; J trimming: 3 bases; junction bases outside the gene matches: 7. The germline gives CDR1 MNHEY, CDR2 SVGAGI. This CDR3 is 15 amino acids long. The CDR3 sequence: CASSYLGTDLYEQYF. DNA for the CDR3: TGTGCCAGCAGTTACCTCGGGACAGACCTCTACGAGCAGTACTTC.

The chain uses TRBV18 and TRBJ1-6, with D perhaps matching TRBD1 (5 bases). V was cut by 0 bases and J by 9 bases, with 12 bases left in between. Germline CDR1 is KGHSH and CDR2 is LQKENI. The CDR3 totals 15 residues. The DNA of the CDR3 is TGTGCCAGCTCACCACCGTCAGGGCAGGGTTCACCCCTCCACTTT. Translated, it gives CASSPPSGQGSPLHF. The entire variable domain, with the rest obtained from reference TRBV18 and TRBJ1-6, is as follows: NAGVMQNPRHLVRRRGQEARLRCSPMKGHSHVYWYRQLPEEGLKFMVYLQKENIIDESGMPKERFSAEFPKEGPSILRIQQVVRGDSAAYFCASSPPSGQGSPLHFGNGTRLTVT.

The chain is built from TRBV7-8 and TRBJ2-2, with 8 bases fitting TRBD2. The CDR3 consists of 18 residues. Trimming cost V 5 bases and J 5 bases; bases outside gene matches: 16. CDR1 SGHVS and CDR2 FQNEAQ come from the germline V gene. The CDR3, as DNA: TGTGCCAGCAGCCCAAAGCGTCCGGGAGGGCTTTTTACCGGGGAGCTGTTTTTT. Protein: CASSPKRPGGLFTGELFF. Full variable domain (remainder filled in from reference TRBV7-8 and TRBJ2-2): GAGVSQSPRYKVAKRGQDVALRCDPISGHVSLFWYQQALGQGPEFLTYFQNEAQLDKSGLPSDRFFAERPEGSVSTLKIQRTQQEDSAVYLCASSPKRPGGLFTGELFFGEGSRLTVL.